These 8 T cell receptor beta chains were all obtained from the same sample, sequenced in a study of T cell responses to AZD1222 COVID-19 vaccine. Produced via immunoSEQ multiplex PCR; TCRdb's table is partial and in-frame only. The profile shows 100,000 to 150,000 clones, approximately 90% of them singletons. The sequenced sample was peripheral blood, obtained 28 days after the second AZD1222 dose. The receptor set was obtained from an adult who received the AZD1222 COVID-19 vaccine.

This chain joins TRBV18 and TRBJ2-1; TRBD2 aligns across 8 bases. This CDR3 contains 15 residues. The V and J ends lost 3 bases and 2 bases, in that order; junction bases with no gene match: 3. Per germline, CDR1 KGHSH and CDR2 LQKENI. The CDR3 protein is CASSPTSGTYNEQFF. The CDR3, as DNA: TGTGCCAGCTCACCTACTAGCGGCACCTACAATGAGCAGTTCTTC.

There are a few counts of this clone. The CDR3 reads CASSPRGSGAASTDTQYF. CDR3 in DNA: TGTGCCAGCAGCCCCCGGGGTAGCGGGGCCGCTAGCACAGATACGCAGTATTTT. The chain has TRBV9 and TRBJ2-3; 8 bases line up with TRBD2. This CDR3 contains 18 residues. V was clipped by 4 bases and J by 0 bases; unmatched bases: 13. CDR1 SGDLS and CDR2 YYNGEE come from the germline V gene.

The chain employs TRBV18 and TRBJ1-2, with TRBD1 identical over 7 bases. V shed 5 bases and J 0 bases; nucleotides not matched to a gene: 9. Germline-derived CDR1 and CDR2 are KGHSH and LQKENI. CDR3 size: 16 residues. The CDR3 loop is CASSILGTDANYGYTF. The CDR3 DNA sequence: TGTGCCAGCTCAATTCTCGGGACAGACGCTAACTATGGCTACACCTTC.

The CDR3 DNA follows: TGTGCCAGCAGCGTCCGAGCGGGAGACCTCCAAGAGACCCAGTACTTC. Protein sequence: CASSVRAGDLQETQYF. V usage is TRBV9 and J usage is TRBJ2-5; 8 positions match TRBD2. Trimming removed 2 bases from V and 1 base from J; junction bases left unmatched: 7. The CDR3 is 16 amino acids. Germline V gene data show CDR1 as SGDLS and CDR2 as YYNGEE. The complete variable domain, with remaining parts taken from reference TRBV9 and TRBJ2-5, reads DSGVTQTPKHLITATGQRVTLRCSPRSGDLSVYWYQQSLDQGLQFLIQYYNGEERAKGNILERFSAQQFPDLHSELNLSSLELGDSALYFCASSVRAGDLQETQYFGPGTRLLVL.

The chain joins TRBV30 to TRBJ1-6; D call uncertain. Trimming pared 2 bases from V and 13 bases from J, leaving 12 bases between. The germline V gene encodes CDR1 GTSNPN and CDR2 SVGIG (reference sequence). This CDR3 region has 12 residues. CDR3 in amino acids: CAWSSTLYPLHF. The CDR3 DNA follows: TGTGCCTGGAGTTCGACCCTTTATCCCCTCCACTTT.

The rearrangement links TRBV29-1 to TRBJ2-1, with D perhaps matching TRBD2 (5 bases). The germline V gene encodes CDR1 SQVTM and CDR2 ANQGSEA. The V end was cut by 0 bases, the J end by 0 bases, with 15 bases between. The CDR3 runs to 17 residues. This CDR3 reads CSVEDRRRATSYNEQFF. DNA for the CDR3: TGCAGCGTTGAAGATCGTCGGCGGGCGACCTCCTACAATGAGCAGTTCTTC.

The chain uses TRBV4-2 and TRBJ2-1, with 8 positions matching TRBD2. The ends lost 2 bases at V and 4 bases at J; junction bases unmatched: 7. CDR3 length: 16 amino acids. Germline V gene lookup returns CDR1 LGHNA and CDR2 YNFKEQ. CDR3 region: CASSQQPGLDYNEQFF. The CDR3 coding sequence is TGTGCCAGCAGCCAACAACCGGGACTAGATTACAATGAGCAGTTCTTC.

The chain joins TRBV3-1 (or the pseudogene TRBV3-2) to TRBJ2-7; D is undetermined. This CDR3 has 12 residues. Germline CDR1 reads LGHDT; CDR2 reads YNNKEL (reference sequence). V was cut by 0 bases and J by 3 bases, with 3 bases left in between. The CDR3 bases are TGTGCCAGCAGCCAAGAAAGCTACGAGCAGTACTTC. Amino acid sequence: CASSQESYEQYF.